This TCR beta chain came from a study of blood T cells in healthy people across ages. Study findings and constraints: Measured against age, TCR beta diversity per million T cells decreased in a roughly linear manner.

The sample holds a few counts of this clonotype. Its antigen is unidentified. Germline-derived CDR1 and CDR2 are SGHRS and YFSETQ. The J segment lost 6 bases and the V segment lost 0 bases, leaving 9 bases of the junction unmatched. The CDR3 is made up of 16 amino acids. Combining a sample-barcoded 5' primer with a J-beta primer mix, a second PCR ran for roughly 6 to 12 cycles. Each cDNA molecule, via a template-switch adaptor with 12 random nucleotides, was tagged. At least 3 million CDR3-containing paired-end reads were obtained per sample. TCRdb re-called the 5' RACE reads with MiXCR, one entry per CDR3 protein. This table holds approximately 1.5 million distinct CDR3 sequences, roughly 30% found once.

Sequenced sample: blood. The genes are TRBV5-1 and TRBJ2-1; TRBD2 matches at 7 bases. This clonotype was obtained from a woman between 25 and 40 years old in good health. The CDR3 DNA reads TGCGCCAGCAGCTTGGCGGCCGGACTAGGGGTCAATGAGCAGTTCTTC. It specifies CASSLAAGLGVNEQFF.